Below, 21 T cell receptor beta chains from the same sample are listed, as sequenced in a study of cytotoxic CD8 clonotypes in ibrutinib-treated CLL (dated by TCRdb to the early 2020s). Preparation of the library involved the immunoSEQ multiplex PCR assay. Drawn from immuneACCESS, this table holds only the in-frame rearrangements with V and J called that TCRdb kept. Clones are partly lost; checked studies trace under half to an unresolved V gene and leave the rest unexplained. Present in this sample are 28,000 or so clones, 62% of which were seen just once. The ten largest clones represent about 14% of the sample. Sequenced material: PBMCs, taken before ibrutinib treatment. The receptors originated from a human donor with chronic lymphocytic leukemia.

There are a few counts of this clone. The V gene is TRBV2, the J gene TRBJ1-5, with 8 positions matching TRBD1. Trimming cost V 3 bases and J 11 bases; bases outside gene matches: 18. This CDR3 contains 17 residues. Germline V gene sequence: CDR1 SNHLY, CDR2 FYNNEI. The DNA of the CDR3 is TGTGCCAGCAGTGAGCAGGGGGCCTCGAGCTTCTCTGAGGCCCAGCATTTT. Protein sequence: CASSEQGASSFSEAQHF.

This chain uses TRBV27 with TRBJ2-6; no clear D. V was pared by 3 bases and J by 0 bases, with 6 bases between. Per germline, CDR1 MNHEY and CDR2 SMNVEV (reference sequence). CDR3 size: 15 residues. The CDR3 loop is CASSFAGSGANVLTF. CDR3 coding DNA: TGTGCCAGCAGTTTTGCCGGCTCTGGGGCCAACGTCCTGACTTTC.

Written as DNA, the CDR3 is TGTGCCAGCAGTTTACTGGACGTTAATGAAAAACTGTTTTTT. Translated: CASSLLDVNEKLFF. This chain links TRBV28 with TRBJ1-4, with unresolved D. Germline assignment: CDR1 MDHEN and CDR2 SYDVKM. The germline V and J ends were trimmed by 2 bases and 4 bases, with 8 bases remaining between them. The CDR3 extends over 14 amino acids.

The chain links TRBV5-1 to TRBJ2-7, with D possibly being TRBD1 (5 bases). Germline CDR1 reads SGHRS; CDR2 reads YFSETQ. V lost 0 bases to trimming and J lost 6 bases, with 13 bases between them. The CDR3 loop spans 14 amino acids. The CDR3 bases are TGCGCCAGCAGCTTGGGCGTTACAGGTACCGAGCAGTACTTC. Amino acid sequence: CASSLGVTGTEQYF.

The rearrangement links TRBV14 to TRBJ2-3; 10 bases fit TRBD2. CDR1 is SGHDN, CDR2 FVKESK, per germline. This CDR3 region has 15 residues. Trimming at V came to 4 bases and at J to 1 base, leaving 2 bases not matched to a gene. CDR3 amino acids: CASSPSGRGTDTQYF. CDR3 sequence (DNA): TGTGCCAGCAGCCCAAGCGGGAGGGGCACAGATACGCAGTATTTT.

This chain joins TRBV7-9 and TRBJ2-1; 12 bases agree with TRBD1. With 5 bases clipped from V and 7 bases from J, the junction kept 6 bases outside the gene matches. The CDR3 is 15 amino acids. Germline V lookup: CDR1 SEHNR, CDR2 FQNEAQ (reference sequence). CDR3 protein: CASSLGQGAGNEQFF. In DNA form, the CDR3 reads TGTGCCAGCAGCCTGGGACAGGGGGCAGGGAATGAGCAGTTCTTC.

This chain connects TRBV2 to TRBJ2-7; D uncertain. Germline V gives CDR1 SNHLY, CDR2 FYNNEI. The CDR3 sequence is 13 residues long. V was clipped by 6 bases and J by 0 bases, with 9 bases between them. The CDR3 DNA reads as TGTGCCAGCAGCTTTGGCAGCTCCTACGAGCAGTACTTC. Its translation is CASSFGSSYEQYF.

The chain couples TRBV4-1 to TRBJ2-7; possible D gene TRBD2, 5 bases. CDR3 length: 17 residues. The V and J ends lost 0 bases and 2 bases respectively, with 17 bases between them. CDR1 is MGHRA and CDR2 is YSYEKL in the germline V gene. The CDR3: CASSQDSAADITYEQYF. Written as DNA, the CDR3 is TGCGCCAGCAGCCAAGATAGCGCAGCAGATATCACCTACGAGCAGTACTTC.

CDR3 in DNA: TGTGCCAGCAGCCCGGACGTTGGCACGGGCACAGATACGCAGTATTTT. Translated, it gives CASSPDVGTGTDTQYF. The V and J genes are TRBV9 and TRBJ2-3; D unclear. V was cut by 4 bases and J by 1 base, with 16 bases left in between. CDR3 length equals 16 residues. Germline CDR1 SGDLS, CDR2 YYNGEE.

The chain recombines TRBV2 with TRBJ2-1; TRBD2 aligns across 9 bases. Germline assignment: CDR1 SNHLY and CDR2 FYNNEI. Trimming removed 8 bases from V and 12 bases from J; junction bases left unmatched: 17. The CDR3 is made up of 15 amino acids. The CDR3 protein is CASYRGLANDVGQFF. The CDR3 coding sequence is TGTGCCAGCTATCGGGGACTAGCTAATGATGTTGGGCAGTTCTTC.

This clone was picked up a small number of times. The V and J genes are TRBV15 and TRBJ2-1, with TRBD2 matching over 10 bases. CDR1 is LNHNV and CDR2 is YYDKDF in the germline V gene (reference sequence). After removal of 1 base from V and 3 bases from J, the junction contained 6 bases not matched to a gene. The CDR3 covers 17 residues. The CDR3 nucleotides are TGTGCCACCAGCAGAGTCCTCCGACTAGCGGGCTACAATGAGCAGTTCTTC. Encoded protein: CATSRVLRLAGYNEQFF.

This clone was seen more than once but under ten times. The chain uses TRBV27 and TRBJ1-3; D ambiguous. Germline V gene sequence: CDR1 MNHEY, CDR2 SMNVEV (reference sequence). This CDR3 has 17 amino acids. V shed 8 bases and J shed 0 bases, with 20 bases lying between them. The CDR3 nucleotides are TGTGCCAGCTCACCTAAGAATCCGACCTACTCTGGAAACACCATATATTTT. Translation gives CASSPKNPTYSGNTIYF.

This chain connects TRBV28 to TRBJ2-7; D gene ambiguous. Germline-derived CDR1 and CDR2 are MDHEN and SYDVKM. CDR3 size: 12 residues. Between the trimmed V and J ends, which lost 2 bases and 6 bases, there was a span of 8 bases. CDR3 sequence: CASSLDNAEQYF. DNA for the CDR3: TGTGCCAGCAGTTTAGACAATGCCGAGCAGTACTTC.

This clone has just a few counts. The chain combines TRBV11-1 with TRBJ2-5; no clear D. The V gene's germline CDR1 is SGHAT and CDR2 FQDESV (reference sequence). This CDR3 has 14 residues. Trimming removed 1 base at V and 7 bases at J, with 13 bases between. The CDR3 loop reads CASSLDEVLGTQYF. CDR3 bases: TGTGCCAGCAGCTTAGATGAGGTTTTGGGGACCCAGTACTTC.

This clone has just a few counts. The rearrangement joins TRBV6-1 to TRBJ2-6; D unclear. This CDR3 is 15 amino acids long. Germline V gives CDR1 MNHNS, CDR2 SASEGT. V lost 1 base to trimming and J lost 1 base, with 5 bases between them. The CDR3 bases are TGTGCCAGCAGTGAAGAGGAATCTGGGGCCAACGTCCTGACTTTC. This sequence encodes CASSEEESGANVLTF.

This clone was seen only a few times. This sequence joins TRBV13 and TRBJ2-7; a possible D gene is TRBD1 (6 bases). This CDR3 spans 14 amino acids. CDR1 PRHDT and CDR2 FYEKMQ come from the germline V gene (reference sequence). The V end was cut by 3 bases, the J end by 5 bases, with 14 bases between. This CDR3 is CASSLWTVRNEQYF. The CDR3 DNA reads as TGTGCCAGCAGCTTGTGGACAGTCCGGAACGAGCAGTACTTC.

The CDR3 protein is CASRRDRSYEQYF. The CDR3 DNA reads TGTGCCAGCAGAAGAGACAGGTCCTACGAGCAGTACTTC. V usage is TRBV2 and J usage is TRBJ2-7; TRBD1 is a possible D gene (6 bases). CDR3 length equals 13 residues. CDR1 SNHLY and CDR2 FYNNEI come from the germline V gene. V shed 6 bases and J shed 1 base, with 10 bases lying between them.

This rearrangement joins TRBV7-6 to TRBJ1-1, with D maybe TRBD1 (6 bases). The V and J ends lost 5 bases and 1 base respectively, with 11 bases between them. This CDR3 has 14 amino acids. Germline loops: CDR1 SGHVS, CDR2 FNYEAQ. The CDR3 region has the DNA TGTGCCAGCAGCACGCAGGGGACGAACACTGAAGCTTTCTTT. The encoded protein is CASSTQGTNTEAFF.

The chain couples TRBV7-6 to TRBJ2-7; 9 nucleotides match TRBD1. V shed 0 bases and J 5 bases; nucleotides not matched to a gene: 5. Looked up from germline, CDR1 is SGHVS and CDR2 is FNYEAQ. The CDR3 length is 15 residues. This CDR3 is CASSLAGTGIHEQYF. The CDR3 DNA sequence: TGTGCCAGCAGCTTAGCAGGGACAGGGATTCACGAGCAGTACTTC.

The V gene is TRBV25-1, the J gene TRBJ2-1, with 9 positions matching TRBD1. The junction had 11 bases not matched to a gene; V was cut back by 11 bases and J by 9 bases. Germline values: CDR1 MGHDK, CDR2 SYGVNS. This CDR3 comprises 13 residues. Here the CDR3 reads CAAVGQGTGEQFF. The CDR3, as DNA: TGTGCCGCCGTGGGACAGGGTACGGGTGAGCAGTTCTTC.

V gene TRBV7-9 combines with J gene TRBJ2-2, with 7 bases that match TRBD1. The germline gives CDR1 SEHNR, CDR2 FQNEAQ (reference sequence). Trimming took 2 bases from V and 0 from J; bases not matched to a gene: 0. This CDR3 has 15 amino acids. DNA for the CDR3: TGTGCCAGCAGCTTAAGGGGGCCGAACACCGGGGAGCTGTTTTTT. Its translation is CASSLRGPNTGELFF. Combining the CDR3 with reference TRBV7-9 and TRBJ2-2 gives the whole variable domain DTGVSQNPRHKITKRGQNVTFRCDPISEHNRLYWYRQTLGQGPEFLTYFQNEAQLEKSRLLSDRFSAERPKGSFSTLEIQRTEQGDSAMYLCASSLRGPNTGELFFGEGSRLTVL.